The entry below gives a single T cell receptor (beta chain) sequence along with its context. Its specificity is not known. Each CDR3 protein is one row after TCRdb ran MiXCR on the reads. The data contain roughly 220,000 distinct CDR3 sequences, roughly two fifths of them seen just once; the ten biggest clones take up 55% to 70%. This entry is derived from a study of T cell repertoires in cytomegalovirus infection. Study-level background: Indications came from public TCR beta signatures; they pointed to CMV infection and to a matching HLA type.

This CDR3 is 13 amino acids long. Germline V gives CDR1 SGHTA, CDR2 FQGNSA. V was pared by 7 bases and J by 0 bases, with 10 bases between. The V gene is TRBV7-2, the J gene TRBJ2-7, with no clear D. The sequenced sample was CD8+ T cells from cultured PBMCs, obtained from culture after CMV antigen stimulation. The TCR sequence derives from a human donor in good health (CMV status not recorded). Some clones in this sample may be carry-over from other donors' samples. The CDR3 sequence: CASILDVSYEQYF. CDR3 coding DNA: TGTGCCAGCATCCTGGACGTCTCCTACGAGCAGTACTTC.